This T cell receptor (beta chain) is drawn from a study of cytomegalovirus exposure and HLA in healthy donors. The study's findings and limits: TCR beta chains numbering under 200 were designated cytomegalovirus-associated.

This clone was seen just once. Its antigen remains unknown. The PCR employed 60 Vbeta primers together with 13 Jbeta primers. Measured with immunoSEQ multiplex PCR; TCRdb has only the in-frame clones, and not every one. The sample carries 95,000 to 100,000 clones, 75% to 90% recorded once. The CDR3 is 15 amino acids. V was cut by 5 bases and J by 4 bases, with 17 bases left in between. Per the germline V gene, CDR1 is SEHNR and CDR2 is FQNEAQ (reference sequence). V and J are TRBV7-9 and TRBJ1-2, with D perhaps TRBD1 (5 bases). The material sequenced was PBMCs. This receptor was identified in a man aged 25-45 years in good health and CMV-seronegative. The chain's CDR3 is CASSPEGRASYGYTF. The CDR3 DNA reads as TGTGCCAGCAGCCCGGAGGGCAGGGCCAGCTATGGCTACACCTTC.